Below, 13 T cell receptor beta chains from the same sample are listed, as sequenced in a study of neoadjuvant anti-PD-1 for oral cavity cancer. Time point of the sample: after neoadjuvant nivolumab, at surgical resection. Libraries were prepared by immunoSEQ multiplex PCR; TCRdb keeps only in-frame clonotypes and omits some of them. This table has 14,000 or so clones, 70% to 75% appearing once. The sample consisted of PBMCs, taken after nivolumab (anti-PD-1) treatment. These receptors were collected from a person between 35 and 79 years old with oral cavity squamous cell carcinoma.

V and J are TRBV2 and TRBJ2-5, with 7 positions matching TRBD1. The V gene end was trimmed by 5 bases and the J gene end by 5 bases; junction bases not matched to a gene: 5. The CDR3 covers 13 residues. Germline values: CDR1 SNHLY, CDR2 FYNNEI. The CDR3 DNA sequence: TGTGCCAGCAGTCCTGGGACAGTCGAGACCCAGTACTTC. Protein: CASSPGTVETQYF.

V is TRBV6-5 and J is TRBJ2-7, with D unclear. The CDR3 consists of 15 residues. Trimming cost V 2 bases and J 5 bases, with 16 bases left between them. Germline CDR1 reads MNHEY; CDR2 reads SVGAGI. The CDR3, as DNA: TGTGCCAGCAGTTACAACGGTGTAGGCGTCCACGAGCAGTACTTC. Protein product: CASSYNGVGVHEQYF.

The chain recombines TRBV6-1 with TRBJ1-5; possible D gene TRBD1, 6 bases. This CDR3 is 16 amino acids long. With 0 bases removed from V and 11 bases from J, the gap between germline ends came to 20 bases. CDR1 MNHNS and CDR2 SASEGT come from the germline V gene. CDR3 bases: TGTGCCAGCAGTGAAGCGCGGGCGGGGGGGCTGAAGGCCCAGCATTTT. Its protein is CASSEARAGGLKAQHF.

This chain uses TRBV6-1 with TRBJ1-5; TRBD1 aligns across 9 bases. CDR1 is MNHNS and CDR2 is SASEGT in the germline V gene. Trimming cost V 6 bases and J 6 bases; bases outside gene matches: 3. CDR3 length equals 13 residues. The CDR3 sequence: CASSVTGGQPQHF. The CDR3 region has the DNA TGTGCCAGCAGCGTGACAGGGGGTCAGCCCCAGCATTTT.

This chain links TRBV4-1 with TRBJ2-3; perhaps TRBD2 as D (6 bases). V shed 4 bases and J shed 1 base, with 12 bases lying between them. Germline loops: CDR1 MGHRA, CDR2 YSYEKL. The CDR3 has 15 residues. The CDR3 region is CASSRTGDGTDTQYF. The CDR3, as DNA: TGCGCCAGCAGCCGAACGGGAGATGGCACAGATACGCAGTATTTT.

The V and J genes are TRBV5-4 and TRBJ2-1; 8 bases agree with TRBD1. V shed 0 bases and J 7 bases; nucleotides not matched to a gene: 12. The germline CDR1 and CDR2 sequences are SGHNT and YYREEE (reference sequence). The CDR3 is 17 amino acids. The CDR3 spells CASSLAGMAGGFNEQFF. CDR3 DNA sequence: TGTGCCAGCAGCTTGGCCGGGATGGCAGGGGGCTTTAATGAGCAGTTCTTC.

The chain combines TRBV6-5 with TRBJ1-5; TRBD1 might be the D (6 bases). V lost 4 bases and J lost 7, with 14 bases in between. The CDR3 extends over 14 amino acids. Per germline, CDR1 MNHEY and CDR2 SVGAGI. The CDR3 DNA reads as TGTGCCAGCAGTTCACAGGGTGCGAGCCAGCCCCAGCATTTT. It specifies CASSSQGASQPQHF.

This chain uses TRBV5-1 with TRBJ2-3; D not resolved. Trimming cost V 0 bases and J 1 base, with 3 bases left between them. The CDR3 has 13 amino acids. Germline V gene sequence: CDR1 SGHRS, CDR2 YFSETQ. The CDR3 coding sequence is TGCGCCAGCAGCTTGGGGCGCACAGATACGCAGTATTTT. Its translation is CASSLGRTDTQYF.

Only a few counts were recorded for this clone. The chain couples TRBV5-4 to TRBJ1-1, with a possible D match to TRBD1 (5 bases). The CDR3 runs 14 residues. Germline assignment: CDR1 SGHNT and CDR2 YYREEE (reference sequence). V was trimmed by 1 base and J by 7 bases, leaving 14 bases between them. CDR3 nucleotides: TGTGCCAGCAGCTTGAGGGGCCTGGATGGTGAAGCTTTCTTT. Amino acids: CASSLRGLDGEAFF.

On this clone: One end of the junction varies from germline; a read error may be responsible. This rearrangement joins TRBV7-7 to TRBJ2-1; D remains unclear. CDR3 length: 13 residues. Germline V gene lookup returns CDR1 SSHAT and CDR2 FNYEAQ (reference sequence). CDR3 region: CASSLFRSGEQFF. CDR3 in DNA: TGTGCTAGCAGCTTATTCCGGTCGGGTGAGCAGTTCTTC.

This clone has just one count. This chain links TRBV13 with TRBJ1-2, with D unclear. Trimming shortened V by 2 bases and J by 4 bases, and 5 bases separated the two germline ends. This CDR3 contains 12 residues. Per the germline V gene, CDR1 is PRHDT and CDR2 is FYEKMQ (reference sequence). The DNA for the CDR3 is TGTGCCAGCAGCTTACGAGCCTATGGCTACACCTTC. Residues: CASSLRAYGYTF.

The chain couples TRBV6-1 to TRBJ2-5; weak D call: TRBD2 (5 bases). Trimming removed 5 bases from V and 10 bases from J, with 11 bases in between. Looked up from germline, CDR1 is MNHNS and CDR2 is SASEGT. The CDR3 extends over 11 amino acids. The CDR3 loop is CASSYGADQYF. The CDR3 DNA is TGTGCCAGCAGTTACGGAGCGGACCAGTACTTC.

This sequence joins TRBV29-1 and TRBJ2-5; D ambiguous. Looked up from germline, CDR1 is SQVTM and CDR2 is ANQGSEA. This CDR3 region has 13 residues. Trimming took off 8 bases at V and 4 bases at J, with 17 bases between the two ends. CDR3 DNA sequence: TGCAGCCTGCAGGCTCATCGGACAGAGACCCAGTACTTC. As protein: CSLQAHRTETQYF.